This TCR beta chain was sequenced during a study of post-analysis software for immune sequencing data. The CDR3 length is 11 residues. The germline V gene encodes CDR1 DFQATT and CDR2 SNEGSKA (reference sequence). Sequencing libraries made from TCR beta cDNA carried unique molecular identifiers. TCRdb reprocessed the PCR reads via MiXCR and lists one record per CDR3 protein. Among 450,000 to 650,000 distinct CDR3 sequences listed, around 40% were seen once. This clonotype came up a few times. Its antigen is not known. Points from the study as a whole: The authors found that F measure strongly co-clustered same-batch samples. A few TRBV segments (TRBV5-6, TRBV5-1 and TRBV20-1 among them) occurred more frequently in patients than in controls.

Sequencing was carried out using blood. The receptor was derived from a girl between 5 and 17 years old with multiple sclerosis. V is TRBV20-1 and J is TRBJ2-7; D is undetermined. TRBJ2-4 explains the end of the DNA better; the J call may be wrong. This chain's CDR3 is CRAGQPDIQYF. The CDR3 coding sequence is TGCAGGGCCGGGCAGCCTGACATTCAGTACTTC.